The rows below give T cell receptor beta chains drawn from one sample of a study of blood T cells in healthy people across ages. TCRdb redid the calling of the 5' RACE reads with MiXCR, one entry per CDR3 protein. This sample has some 1.5 million distinct CDR3 sequences, with 28% found just once. The sample comprised blood. The receptor set was obtained from a woman aged 25 to 39 in good health. The CDR3 runs from the conserved cysteine through the conserved F or W. A D gene is named only where the DNA matches it firmly. The listing skips clone size in some rows; elsewhere it reads once, few, many or a size class.

J gene,clone size,D gene,V gene,CDR3 length,CDR3 protein,CDR3 DNA
TRBJ2-7,NA,TRBD2,TRBV7-9,16,CASSRTSGAPIYEQYF,TGTGCCAGCAGTCGGACTAGCGGGGCCCCTATTTACGAGCAGTACTTC
TRBJ1-2,NA,NA,TRBV25-1,15,CASSEPSQGRYGYTF,TGTGCCAGCAGTGAACCCTCACAGGGACGATATGGCTACACCTTC
TRBJ2-5,once,NA,TRBV15,13,CATSSRDIREQYF,TGTGCCACCAGCAGCAGGGACATCAGAGAGCAGTACTTC
TRBJ2-1,NA,NA,TRBV6-2/TRBV6-3,17,CASTQGPTRAFSDEQFF,TGTGCCAGCACCCAGGGCCCTACTAGGGCCTTTTCAGATGAGCAGTTCTTC
TRBJ1-1,few,NA,TRBV7-9,13,CASTNRMNTEAFF,TGTGCCAGCACGAACCGGATGAACACTGAAGCTTTCTTT
TRBJ2-2,NA,NA,TRBV12-3/TRBV12-4,14,CASGLAVGVGERFF,TGTGCCAGCGGACTGGCGGTTGGGGTCGGGGAGCGGTTTTTT
TRBJ2-1,NA,TRBD2,TRBV3-1,16,CASSQERRGGRNEQFF,TGTGCCAGCAGCCAAGAGAGGCGGGGGGGCCGTAATGAGCAGTTCTTC
TRBJ2-1,NA,TRBD2,TRBV20-1,18,CSADSGGLAGGSYNEQFF,TGCAGTGCCGACTCAGGAGGTTTAGCGGGAGGCTCCTACAATGAGCAGTTCTTC
TRBJ2-5,many,NA,TRBV29-1,12,CSFRLDQETQYF,TGCAGCTTCAGACTAGACCAAGAGACCCAGTACTTC
TRBJ2-1,many,NA,TRBV5-1,14,CASSFQGLYNEQFF,TGCGCCAGCAGCTTCCAGGGCCTCTACAATGAGCAGTTCTTC
TRBJ2-5,many,NA,TRBV3-1,14,CASSQEGDTGTQYF,TGTGCCAGCAGCCAAGAGGGTGATACCGGGACCCAGTACTTC
TRBJ2-1,once,NA,TRBV12-3/TRBV12-4,12,CASTTFFNEQFF,TGTGCCAGCACGACCTTCTTCAATGAGCAGTTCTTC
TRBJ2-5,few,TRBD2,TRBV12-3/TRBV12-4,16,CASSGGAWGGGETQYF,TGTGCCAGCAGTGGCGGTGCGTGGGGGGGAGGAGAGACCCAGTACTTC
TRBJ2-3,NA,NA,TRBV29-1,13,CSVTGTRADTQYF,TGCAGCGTCACCGGGACAAGGGCAGATACGCAGTATTTT
TRBJ2-1,NA,NA,TRBV2,14,CASIREGPYNEQFF,TGTGCCAGCATCCGAGAGGGTCCCTACAATGAGCAGTTCTTC
TRBJ2-1,few,NA,TRBV5-1,12,CASRPIYGEQFF,TGCGCCAGTCGACCCATCTACGGGGAGCAGTTCTTC
TRBJ2-1,few,NA,TRBV2,14,CASTSTGRYNEQFF,TGTGCCAGCACCTCGACCGGACGGTACAATGAGCAGTTCTTC
TRBJ1-2,many,NA,TRBV11-2,13,CASSAARGRGYTF,TGTGCCAGCAGCGCCGCACGGGGGAGGGGCTACACCTTC
TRBJ1-2,few,TRBD1,TRBV5-1,14,CASSLRQGRNGYTF,TGCGCCAGCAGCTTGCGACAGGGGAGAAATGGCTACACCTTC
TRBJ2-1,NA,NA,TRBV5-1,15,CASSLEGQLYNEQFF,TGCGCCAGCAGCTTGGAAGGACAGCTCTACAATGAGCAGTTCTTC
TRBJ2-4,many,TRBD1,TRBV10-3,17,CAISPGTGIKAKNIQYF,TGTGCCATCAGTCCCGGGACAGGGATCAAGGCCAAAAACATTCAGTACTTC
TRBJ2-5,many,TRBD1,TRBV10-1,15,CASSKGDRGDETQYF,TGCGCCAGCAGTAAGGGCGACAGGGGTGATGAGACCCAGTACTTC
TRBJ2-3,few,TRBD1,TRBV7-2,14,CASSFQGAGDTQYF,TGTGCCAGCAGCTTTCAGGGGGCTGGCGATACGCAGTATTTT
TRBJ2-1,NA,TRBD2,TRBV20-1,18,CSAEPTSGGALSYNEQFF,TGCAGTGCCGAACCGACTAGCGGGGGGGCCCTTTCCTACAATGAGCAGTTCTTC